This T cell receptor (beta chain) was obtained from a study of Ad26.COV2.S vaccination and SARS-CoV-2 variants. Study-level findings and limits: The analyses of TCR breadth and depth may have understated the size of total T cell responses. Spike-specific TCR breadth in vaccine recipients exceeded that seen in placebo recipients.

In its sample, this clone was seen a few times. Its antigen remains unidentified. Treatment: around 19 received Ad26.COV2.S at low or high dose, single or two shots; five or six received placebo; per-sample allocation not given. It was on day 63 after the first vaccine or placebo injection that samples were taken. Participants' vaccine, an Ad26 vector, delivered Wuhan-strain SARS-CoV-2 spike. The method was immunoSEQ multiplex PCR; TCRdb's version includes in-frame clones alone and lacks a portion of them. This table holds around 450,000 clones, approximately 89% found once. Trimming took 3 bases from V and 3 from J; bases not matched to a gene: 6. Germline-derived CDR1 and CDR2 are SGDLS and YYNGEE. There are 15 residues in the CDR3.

This material consisted of peripheral blood, taken in a trial of Ad26.COV2.S vaccine versus placebo. The origin of this receptor is a person aged 18-65 years who received the Ad26.COV2.S COVID-19 vaccine or a placebo. The rearrangement joins TRBV9 to TRBJ1-5; 7 nucleotides match TRBD1. CDR3 bases: TGTGCCAGCAGCGCCCGGGGACAGTTCAATCAGCCCCAGCATTTT. Its translation: CASSARGQFNQPQHF.